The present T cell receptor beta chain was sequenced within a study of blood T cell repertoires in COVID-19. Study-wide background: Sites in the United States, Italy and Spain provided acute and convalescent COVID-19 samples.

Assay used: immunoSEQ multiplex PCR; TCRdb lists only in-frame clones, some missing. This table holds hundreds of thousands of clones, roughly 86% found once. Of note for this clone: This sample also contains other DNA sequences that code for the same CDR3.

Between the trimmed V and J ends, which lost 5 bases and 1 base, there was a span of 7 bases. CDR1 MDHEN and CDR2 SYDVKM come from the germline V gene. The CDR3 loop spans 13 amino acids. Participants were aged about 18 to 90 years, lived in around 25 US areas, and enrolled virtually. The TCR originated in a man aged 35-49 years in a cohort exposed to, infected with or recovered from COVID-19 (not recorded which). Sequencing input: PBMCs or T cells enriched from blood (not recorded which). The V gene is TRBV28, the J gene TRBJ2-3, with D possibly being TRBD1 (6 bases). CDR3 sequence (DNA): TGTGCCAGCAGTAACAGGGGCACAGATACGCAGTATTTT. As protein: CASSNRGTDTQYF.